One TCR beta chain is described in this entry. The data were obtained in a study of cytomegalovirus exposure and HLA in healthy donors. Primers: 60 Vbeta forward and 13 Jbeta reverse. Clones were sequenced by immunoSEQ multiplex PCR, and TCRdb holds only the in-frame ones, with some missing. The sample carries around 140,000 clones, 80% recorded once. V was clipped by 2 bases and J by 15 bases, with 17 bases between them. The CDR3 is 13 residues long. The germline V gene encodes CDR1 MDHEN and CDR2 SYDVKM. This sequence was found in a man over 45 in good health and CMV-seronegative. The genes are TRBV28 and TRBJ2-1; the D gene is possibly TRBD1 (5 bases). Sample: PBMCs. CDR3 residues: CASSLLMAGSVFF. In DNA form, the CDR3 reads TGTGCCAGCAGTTTACTGATGGCAGGGTCTGTGTTCTTC. Full variable domain (rest looked up from reference TRBV28 and TRBJ2-1): DVKVTQSSRYLVKRTGEKVFLECVQDMDHENMFWYRQDPGLGLRLIYFSYDVKMKEKGDIPEGYSVSREKKERFSLILESASTNQTSMYLCASSLLMAGSVFFGPGTRLTVL.